The 32 T cell receptor beta chains below come from one sample, sequenced in a study of blood T cell repertoires in COVID-19. Using immunoSEQ multiplex PCR, the repertoire was profiled, and TCRdb retains in-frame clones only, with some absent. The sample holds under 150,000 clones; approximately 87% are singletons and the top ten take roughly 4.3%. The sequenced sample consisted of PBMCs or T cells enriched from blood (not recorded which). The origin of the receptors is a man aged 45-65 years in a cohort exposed to, infected with or recovered from COVID-19 (not recorded which).

The J gene is TRBJ2-1, the V gene TRBV19; D is possibly TRBD1 (5 bases). Germline CDR1 LNHDA, CDR2 SQIVND (reference sequence). Between the trimmed V and J ends, which lost 5 bases and 2 bases, there was a span of 10 bases. The CDR3 consists of 14 residues. The CDR3 DNA reads TGTGCCAGTAGTTACAGGCCAGCCTACAATGAGCAGTTCTTC. Translation gives CASSYRPAYNEQFF. The full variable domain, rest sourced from reference TRBV19 and TRBJ2-1, is DGGITQSPKYLFRKEGQNVTLSCEQNLNHDAMYWYRQDPGQGLRLIYYSQIVNDFQKGDIAEGYSVSREKKESFPLTVTSAQKNPTAFYLCASSYRPAYNEQFFGPGTRLTVL.

The V and J genes are TRBV3-1 (or the pseudogene TRBV3-2) and TRBJ1-4; D is undetermined. The CDR3 contains 12 residues. Germline V gene data show CDR1 as LGHDT and CDR2 as YNNKEL (reference sequence). The ends were cut back, 0 bases at V and 10 bases at J, with 6 bases in the middle. The CDR3 reads CASSQDSLKLFF. CDR3 DNA sequence: TGTGCCAGCAGCCAAGACAGTCTAAAACTGTTTTTT.

The chain is built from TRBV6-4 and TRBJ1-1; D not certain. The CDR3 loop spans 14 amino acids. In germline, CDR1 is MRHNA, CDR2 SNTAGT. V was trimmed by 8 bases and J by 3 bases, leaving 16 bases between them. CDR3 DNA: TGTGCCAGCCCGGAGGGCCGGAGACACACTGAAGCTTTCTTT. Residues: CASPEGRRHTEAFF.

This clone was counted only a few times. The chain has TRBV4-1 and TRBJ2-7, with a weak D call TRBD2 (6 bases). The CDR3 loop spans 16 amino acids. Germline lookup yields CDR1 MGHRA and CDR2 YSYEKL. Between the trimmed V and J ends, which lost 1 base and 0 bases, there was a span of 13 bases. CDR3 amino acids: CASSQAFPGSSYEQYF. The CDR3 region has the DNA TGCGCCAGCAGCCAAGCTTTTCCCGGGAGCTCCTACGAGCAGTACTTC.

CDR3 residues: CASSGLAGREETQYF. CDR3 in DNA: TGTGCCAGCAGCGGACTAGCGGGGCGGGAAGAGACCCAGTACTTC. J is TRBJ2-5 and V is TRBV6-2 or TRBV6-3; 12 positions agree with TRBD2. Germline lookup yields CDR1 MNHEY and CDR2 SVGEGT. The CDR3 runs 15 residues. J was trimmed by 3 bases and V by 6 bases; bases with no gene match: 5.

The CDR3 protein is CASSSVAGGPYEQYF. In nucleotides, the CDR3 is TGTGCCAGCTCCTCAGTAGCGGGGGGACCTTACGAGCAGTACTTC. The gene calls are TRBV6-5 and TRBJ2-7; 10 bases are shared with TRBD2. Unmatched junction bases numbered 11, after V lost 8 bases and J lost 4 bases. The CDR3 has 15 amino acids. The germline CDR1 and CDR2 sequences are MNHEY and SVGAGI.

The rearrangement joins TRBV3-1 (or the pseudogene TRBV3-2) to TRBJ2-3; the match to TRBD2 covers 7 bases. This CDR3 contains 14 residues. Germline-derived CDR1 and CDR2 are LGHDT and YNNKEL (reference sequence). The trim removed 3 bases at V and 11 bases at J, leaving 11 bases unmatched. The chain's CDR3 is CASSQPGGFGGQYF. The DNA of the CDR3 is TGTGCCAGCAGCCAGCCCGGGGGGTTCGGGGGGCAGTATTTT.

This clone has just one count. The genes are TRBV30 and TRBJ1-5, with TRBD1 matching 9 bases. V trimming: 5 bases; J trimming: 4 bases; junction bases outside the gene matches: 3. Germline CDR1 reads GTSNPN; CDR2 reads SVGIG (reference sequence). This CDR3 has 13 amino acids. The CDR3 DNA reads TGTGCCTGGGCGGGACAGGGAAATCAGCCCCAGCATTTT. Translation gives CAWAGQGNQPQHF.

A word on this clone: Other DNA sequences in this sample translate to the same CDR3. This chain links TRBV5-4 with TRBJ2-3; D may be TRBD2 (6 bases). This CDR3 is built from 13 residues. Deletions cut 4 bases from V and 1 base from J, with 7 bases between. Germline lookup yields CDR1 SGHNT and CDR2 YYREEE (reference sequence). The CDR3 here is CASSGGGTDTQYF. The CDR3 DNA reads as TGTGCCAGCAGCGGAGGGGGCACAGATACGCAGTATTTT.

The chain links TRBV5-1 to TRBJ1-1; 11 nucleotides agree with TRBD1. The germline V gene encodes CDR1 SGHRS and CDR2 YFSETQ. V lost 0 bases and J lost 4; bases outside the gene matches: 8. The CDR3 runs 17 residues. For the CDR3, the DNA is TGCGCCAGCAGCTTGGGTCCCGGGACAGGGGGAGTCACTGAAGCTTTCTTT. Translated, it gives CASSLGPGTGGVTEAFF.

This sequence joins TRBV6-5 and TRBJ1-2; TRBD1 might be the D (5 bases). The CDR3 runs to 14 residues. Trimming removed 0 bases from V and 6 bases from J, with 11 bases in between. Germline CDR1 and CDR2: MNHEY and SVGAGI. CDR3 in DNA: TGTGCCAGCAGTTACTCATTACAGGCTCATGGCTACACCTTC. Its protein is CASSYSLQAHGYTF.

The V gene is TRBV28, the J gene TRBJ2-6; D might be TRBD1 (5 bases). V lost 2 bases to trimming and J lost 4 bases, with 15 bases between them. CDR3 length: 17 residues. Germline assignment: CDR1 MDHEN and CDR2 SYDVKM. CDR3 DNA: TGTGCCAGCAGTTTAAACGCCAGGGCAGACGGGGCCAACGTCCTGACTTTC. It encodes CASSLNARADGANVLTF.

The rearrangement joins TRBV28 to TRBJ1-5; 10 bases are a match to TRBD1. The CDR3 sequence is 16 residues long. The junction had 11 bases not matched to a gene; V was cut back by 6 bases and J by 6 bases. The germline V gene encodes CDR1 MDHEN and CDR2 SYDVKM. The CDR3 DNA follows: TGTGCCAGCAGAAGAGGGACAGGGGCTTTCGGTCAGCCCCAGCATTTT. It yields the protein CASRRGTGAFGQPQHF. Full variable domain (missing parts from reference TRBV28 and TRBJ1-5): DVKVTQSSRYLVKRTGEKVFLECVQDMDHENMFWYRQDPGLGLRLIYFSYDVKMKEKGDIPEGYSVSREKKERFSLILESASTNQTSMYLCASRRGTGAFGQPQHFGDGTRLSIL.

The gene calls are TRBV7-2 and TRBJ1-1; D remains ambiguous. The CDR3 has 15 amino acids. V lost 2 bases and J 1 base, leaving 11 bases between the germline ends. CDR1 is SGHTA, CDR2 FQGNSA, per germline. The CDR3, as DNA: TGTGCCAGCAGCTTATTTGGCACCCCGAACACTGAAGCTTTCTTT. Translating gives CASSLFGTPNTEAFF.

In this sample, this clone turned up many times. The CDR3: CASSPRVGRVQSEQYF. The CDR3 DNA reads TGTGCCAGCAGCCCCCGCGTCGGCAGGGTTCAAAGCGAGCAGTACTTC. The chain links TRBV7-9 to TRBJ2-7, with D possibly TRBD1 on 5 matching bases. Germline CDR1 is SEHNR and CDR2 is FQNEAQ (reference sequence). The CDR3 is 16 residues long. V was pared by 5 bases and J by 6 bases, with 23 bases between. Full variable domain (missing parts from reference TRBV7-9 and TRBJ2-7): DTGVSQNPRHKITKRGQNVTFRCDPISEHNRLYWYRQTLGQGPEFLTYFQNEAQLEKSRLLSDRFSAERPKGSFSTLEIQRTEQGDSAMYLCASSPRVGRVQSEQYFGPGTRLTVT.

The chain has TRBV15 and TRBJ2-5; perhaps TRBD1 as D (6 bases). The germline V and J ends were trimmed by 0 bases and 8 bases, with 19 bases remaining between them. The V gene's germline CDR1 is LNHNV and CDR2 YYDKDF (reference sequence). The CDR3 loop spans 16 amino acids. The CDR3 nucleotides read TGTGCCACCAGCAGAGAGGCACAGGGCCAGGATTTTACCCAGTACTTC. Amino acid sequence: CATSREAQGQDFTQYF.

The chain couples TRBV27 to TRBJ1-2, with D tentatively TRBD1 (5 bases). Germline CDR1 reads MNHEY; CDR2 reads SMNVEV (reference sequence). With 5 bases removed from V and 3 bases from J, the gap between germline ends came to 16 bases. There are 15 residues in the CDR3. CDR3 nucleotide sequence: TGTGCCAGCAGTCCTCTGGTGCAGGGCGACTATGGCTACACCTTC. Encoded protein: CASSPLVQGDYGYTF.

This clone has a handful of counts. The J gene is TRBJ1-2, the V gene TRBV5-4, with 10 nucleotides matching TRBD1. Per germline, CDR1 SGHNT and CDR2 YYREEE (reference sequence). The junction had 4 bases not matched to a gene; V was cut back by 2 bases and J by 6 bases. This CDR3 is built from 14 residues. CDR3 sequence: CASSLTGTGDGYTF. CDR3 nucleotide sequence: TGTGCCAGCAGCTTAACCGGGACAGGGGATGGCTACACCTTC.

The J gene is TRBJ1-4, the V gene TRBV18; TRBD1 agrees at 8 bases. CDR1 KGHSH and CDR2 LQKENI come from the germline V gene. The V gene end was trimmed by 4 bases and the J gene end by 6 bases; junction bases not matched to a gene: 10. The CDR3 extends over 16 amino acids. CDR3 sequence: CASSQGQGMVDEKLFF. DNA of the CDR3: TGTGCCAGCTCACAAGGACAGGGAATGGTTGATGAAAAACTGTTTTTT.

This clone was observed once. V usage is TRBV15 and J usage is TRBJ1-1; D is unclear. The CDR3 sequence is 13 residues long. V lost 0 bases and J lost 12, with 14 bases in between. Looked up from germline, CDR1 is LNHNV and CDR2 is YYDKDF (reference sequence). This CDR3 reads CATSRDHGGSPFF. The CDR3 nucleotides read TGTGCCACCAGCAGAGATCACGGTGGTTCTCCTTTCTTT.

The chain joins TRBV30 to TRBJ2-1, with 11 nucleotides matching TRBD2. CDR1 is GTSNPN and CDR2 is SVGIG in the germline V gene (reference sequence). The length of the CDR3 is 17 residues. J was trimmed by 0 bases and V by 5 bases; bases with no gene match: 9. The CDR3 loop is CAWEGLAGGLSYNEQFF. CDR3 coding DNA: TGTGCCTGGGAAGGGCTAGCGGGAGGTCTCTCCTACAATGAGCAGTTCTTC.

The rearrangement joins TRBV7-9 to TRBJ2-3, with a weak D call TRBD2 (5 bases). The CDR3 loop spans 14 amino acids. From germline, CDR1 is SEHNR and CDR2 FQNEAQ (reference sequence). Between the trimmed V and J ends, which lost 5 bases and 3 bases, there was a span of 12 bases. Here the CDR3 DNA reads TGTGCCAGCAGCCCAGGAGGTGGTACAGATACGCAGTATTTT. Its protein is CASSPGGGTDTQYF.

This sequence joins TRBV7-8 and TRBJ2-5; TRBD1 agrees at 7 bases. CDR3 length equals 15 residues. The V segment lost 6 bases and the J segment 4 bases; nucleotides outside the gene matches: 11. Per germline, CDR1 SGHVS and CDR2 FQNEAQ. For the CDR3, the DNA is TGTGCCAGCAGTCGTGGGACAGCTGCACGAGAGACCCAGTACTTC. Its protein product is CASSRGTAARETQYF.

The CDR3 region is CASSLVQGYTGELFF. In DNA, the CDR3 is TGTGCCAGCAGCTTAGTCCAGGGTTACACCGGGGAGCTGTTTTTT. The chain joins TRBV7-9 to TRBJ2-2; D might be TRBD1 (5 bases). Trimming removed 1 base at V and 3 bases at J, with 9 bases between. The length of the CDR3 is 15 residues. The germline CDR1 and CDR2 sequences are SEHNR and FQNEAQ (reference sequence).

This clone was detected once. This rearrangement joins TRBV7-9 to TRBJ1-2, with TRBD1 matching 7 bases. Trimming removed 6 bases from V and 4 bases from J; junction bases left unmatched: 8. The CDR3 is made up of 14 amino acids. Germline V gene data show CDR1 as SEHNR and CDR2 as FQNEAQ (reference sequence). CDR3 in amino acids: CASRVTGPSYGYTF. The CDR3 nucleotides are TGTGCCAGCAGAGTGACAGGGCCGTCCTATGGCTACACCTTC.

The chain has TRBV9 and TRBJ1-2; 11 bases agree with TRBD1. The CDR3 totals 15 residues. The J segment lost 4 bases and the V segment lost 0 bases, leaving 2 bases of the junction unmatched. Looked up from germline, CDR1 is SGDLS and CDR2 is YYNGEE. The CDR3 coding sequence is TGTGCCAGCAGCGTAGGGACAGGGGGCGGCTATGGCTACACCTTC. The encoded protein is CASSVGTGGGYGYTF.

CDR3 region: CASSVGMVAGTDTQYF. CDR3 sequence (DNA): TGTGCCAGCAGCGTAGGGATGGTAGCGGGGACAGATACGCAGTATTTT. This chain links TRBV9 with TRBJ2-3; the match to TRBD2 covers 8 bases. Looked up from germline, CDR1 is SGDLS and CDR2 is YYNGEE. J was trimmed by 3 bases and V by 0 bases; bases with no gene match: 6. CDR3 length equals 16 residues.

The gene calls are TRBV14 and TRBJ1-2; D might be TRBD1 (5 bases). The ends were cut back, 4 bases at V and 3 bases at J, with 9 bases in the middle. Germline CDR1 reads SGHDN; CDR2 reads FVKESK. The CDR3 has 13 residues. The CDR3 sequence is CASSLDRYYGYTF. The CDR3 region has the DNA TGTGCCAGCAGCCTAGACAGATACTATGGCTACACCTTC. The entire variable domain, with the rest obtained from reference TRBV14 and TRBJ1-2, is as follows: EAGVTQFPSHSVIEKGQTVTLRCDPISGHDNLYWYRRVMGKEIKFLLHFVKESKQDESGMPNNRFLAERTGGTYSTLKVQPAELEDSGVYFCASSLDRYYGYTFGSGTRLTVV.

The V call is TRBV6-5, the J call TRBJ2-7; TRBD2 matches at 9 bases. The CDR3 runs to 13 residues. The ends lost 8 bases at V and 2 bases at J; junction bases unmatched: 4. CDR1 MNHEY and CDR2 SVGAGI come from the germline V gene. CDR3 sequence reads: CASLSGSPYEQYF. In DNA form, the CDR3 reads TGTGCCAGCCTTAGCGGGAGTCCCTACGAGCAGTACTTC.

The chain is built from TRBV5-1 and TRBJ1-5; 10 bases are a match to TRBD1. This CDR3 contains 15 residues. Per the germline V gene, CDR1 is SGHRS and CDR2 is YFSETQ. V shed 2 bases, J shed 2 bases, and the junction held 1 base outside the gene matches. CDR3 sequence (DNA): TGCGCCAGCAGCTTAGGGACAGGGGGCAATCAGCCCCAGCATTTT. Amino acid sequence: CASSLGTGGNQPQHF.

The V and J genes are TRBV7-8 and TRBJ1-6; TRBD1 matches at 9 bases. After removal of 3 bases from V and 0 bases from J, the junction contained 3 bases not matched to a gene. CDR1 and CDR2 (germline): SGHVS, FQNEAQ. The CDR3 has 17 amino acids. CDR3 DNA: TGTGCCAGCAGCTTTGGACAGGGGAGCTCCTATAATTCACCCCTCCACTTT. This sequence encodes CASSFGQGSSYNSPLHF.

This clone showed up just a few times. This chain connects TRBV30 to TRBJ2-1; TRBD1 might be the D (6 bases). Trimming removed 3 bases from V and 5 bases from J, with 8 bases in between. The CDR3 is 12 amino acids. CDR1 and CDR2 (germline): GTSNPN, SVGIG (reference sequence). CDR3 protein: CAWSRTDNEQFF. CDR3 in DNA: TGTGCCTGGAGCCGGACAGACAATGAGCAGTTCTTC.